This T cell receptor beta chain was captured by sequencing in a study of blood T cell repertoires in COVID-19. Study background: Both acute and convalescent COVID-19 samples were obtained from the United States, Italy and Spain. T cells, B-cell-depleted T cells, or PBMCs supplied cDNA or gDNA.

Recovered status applied to Cohort 3 donors who had two consecutive negative PCRs. It also applied to those with clearance or with symptom resolution. Assay: immunoSEQ multiplex PCR; the TCRdb copy retains only in-frame clones and omits some. The data contain a few hundred thousand clones, about 85% of them singletons. The source material was PBMCs or T cells enriched from blood (not recorded which). This receptor was taken from a young woman who had recovered from COVID-19.

The CDR3 sequence is CASSRDRGPTGNQPQHF. The CDR3 bases are TGTGCCAGCAGTCGGGACAGGGGCCCGACCGGCAATCAGCCCCAGCATTTT. This rearrangement joins TRBV6-2 or TRBV6-3 to TRBJ1-5, with 10 bases lining up with TRBD1. The CDR3 consists of 17 residues. CDR1 and CDR2 (germline): MNHEY, SVGEGT. V shed 5 bases, J shed 2 bases, and the junction held 9 bases outside the gene matches.